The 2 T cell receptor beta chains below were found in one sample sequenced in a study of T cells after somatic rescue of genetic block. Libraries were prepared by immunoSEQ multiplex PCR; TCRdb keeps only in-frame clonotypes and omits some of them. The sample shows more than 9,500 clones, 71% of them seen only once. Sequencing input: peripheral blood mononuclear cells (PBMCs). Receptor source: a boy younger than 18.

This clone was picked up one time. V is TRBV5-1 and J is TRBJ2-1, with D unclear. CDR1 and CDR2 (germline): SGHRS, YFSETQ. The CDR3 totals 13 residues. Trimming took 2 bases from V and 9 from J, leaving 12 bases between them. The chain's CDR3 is CASSFMGYGEQFF. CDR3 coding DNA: TGCGCCAGCAGCTTCATGGGATATGGTGAGCAGTTCTTC.

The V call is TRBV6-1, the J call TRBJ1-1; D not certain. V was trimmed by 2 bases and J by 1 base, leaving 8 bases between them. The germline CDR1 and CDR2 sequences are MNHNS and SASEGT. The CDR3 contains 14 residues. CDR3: CASSERAPNTEAFF. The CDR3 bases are TGTGCCAGCAGTGAACGTGCGCCGAACACTGAAGCTTTCTTT.